Sequencing of this TCR beta chain was carried out in a study of CD8 T cell repertoires and HIV-1 epitope variants. Study background: T cells were stimulated with Twenty-five Gag and Nef peptides separately. Enriched T cells were co-cultured with equal autologous T cell-negative cells. T cells were cultured for about 9 days with cytokines added on days 3 and 7. An uncultured baseline aliquot held 1M T cells.

The repertoire was sequenced with immunoSEQ multiplex PCR; TCRdb's copy has only in-frame clones and lacks some. The sample has about 4,800 clones, about 66% seen once. The table lists this clone with a count of one. Its antigen is still unknown. This sequence was found in a male donor with HIV. The sequenced sample was cultured CD8+ T cells derived from PBMCs.

As DNA, the CDR3 is TGTGCCAGCAGTTACTCTGAGGACATGAACACCGGGGAGCTGTTTTTT. Translation gives CASSYSEDMNTGELFF. V usage is TRBV6-6 and J usage is TRBJ2-2; a possible D gene is TRBD1 (5 bases). The length of the CDR3 is 16 residues. Germline CDR1 reads MNHNY; CDR2 reads SVGAGI (reference sequence). The germline V and J ends were trimmed by 0 bases and 1 base, with 9 bases remaining between them.